The clone carrying this T cell receptor (beta chain) showed up just a few times. The antigen remains undetermined. This sample was included in a study of tumor-infiltrating lymphocytes in primary liver carcinoma. As for the study in general: Maximum tumor diameters ranged from 4.2 to 10 cm, stage T1-T3 N0M0. Study-level points and caveats: Relative to tumor region pairs, the tumor-adjacent and tumor-blood pairs showed overlap that was lower.

Starting material for RNA and DNA co-extraction consisted of about 20-30 mg of unsorted bulk tissue. Uniformly, tumor samples exhibited a viable tumor cell fraction exceeding 85%. This CDR3 comprises 15 residues. V was trimmed by 4 bases and J by 0 bases, leaving 11 bases between them. From germline, CDR1 is SNHLY and CDR2 FYNNEI. Starting material of around 460 ng total RNA yielded TCR beta cDNA via a constant-region primer. The TCR beta library was amplified through three nested multiplex PCR rounds in a modified ARM-PCR procedure. Running 10 cycles apiece, the first two PCR rounds relied on TRBV1-TRBV30 forward primers together with a C-beta reverse primer. MiXCR, applied by TCRdb to the multiplex PCR reads, yields one record per CDR3 protein. The repertoire holds 90,000 to 100,000 distinct CDR3 sequences, with roughly 69% as singletons.

The specimen sequenced was liver tumor tissue from sampling region 5. Subset given: tumor region T5, tumor centre. This clonotype originated in a woman in her fifties or sixties with primary liver carcinoma and hepatitis B virus infection. The genes are TRBV2 and TRBJ2-3; D not certain. The CDR3 sequence is CASSGDRASTDTQYF. In DNA, the CDR3 is TGTGCCAGCAGTGGCGACCGAGCTAGCACAGATACGCAGTATTTT.